These 5 T cell receptor beta chains share one sample of origin, sequenced in a study of T cell clonality in common variable immunodeficiency (dated by TCRdb to 2015 to 2017). The full study reports these points: CVID TCRbeta sequences were reported to have fewer deletions and N-nucleotide insertions and to lack highly modified clones with 13 or more V deletions.

These receptors have no known antigen. The library was prepared using the immunoSEQ multiplex PCR assay. TCRdb took over this immuneACCESS table, retaining in-frame rearrangements with V and J assigned. Such tables are incomplete; in checked studies, under half of the missing clones stem from an unresolved V gene, and the remainder is unexplained. This sample holds 30,000 to 40,000 clones in total, without any singletons. Around 6.9% of the sample comes from the top ten. Sequenced material: peripheral blood mononuclear cells. The receptor source for this set is a human donor with common variable immunodeficiency.

This clone was counted a few times. The CDR3 end falls 3 residues outside the read, so it is completed with the germline J gene. This chain uses TRBV7-9 with TRBJ2-1, with TRBD2 identical over 7 bases. CDR1 and CDR2 from the germline V gene are SEHNR and FQNEAQ (reference sequence). The CDR3 contains 15 residues. The junction had 8 bases not matched to a gene; V was cut back by 1 base and J by 8 bases. CDR3 in amino acids: CASSLGTSVSDEQFF. The CDR3 bases that were read are TGTGCCAGCAGCTTAGGGACTAGTGTATCCGATGAG.

On this clone: The read stops 3 residues short of the end of the CDR3; the missing end is completed from the germline J gene. The J gene is TRBJ2-2, the V gene TRBV7-9; D is ambiguous. The V gene lost 2 bases and the J gene lost 6 bases, with 4 bases spanning the gap. This CDR3 contains 12 residues. Per germline, CDR1 SEHNR and CDR2 FQNEAQ (reference sequence). CDR3 region: CASSLSAGELFF. The sequenced part of the CDR3 DNA is TGTGCCAGCAGCTTATCCGCCGGGGAG.

This clone was counted a few times. The CDR3 extends 3 residues past the end of the read, so its final part is completed from the germline J gene. The chain links TRBV2 to TRBJ2-6; D perhaps matches TRBD1 (6 bases). V dropped 4 bases and J dropped 0 bases, with 13 bases sitting between them. The CDR3 covers 17 residues. Per the germline V gene, CDR1 is SNHLY and CDR2 is FYNNEI. CDR3 DNA, as far as it was read: TGTGCCAGCAGTGCACAGGGAGCGTTCTCTGGGGCCAACGTC. Protein product: CASSAQGAFSGANV. The CDR3, in full, reads CASSAQGAFSGANVLTF.

For this clone: The read halts 3 residues ahead of the CDR3 end, with the missing end drawn from the germline J gene. This sequence joins TRBV20-1 and TRBJ2-1, with 13 bases aligning to TRBD2. The V and J ends lost 0 bases and 4 bases, in that order; junction bases with no gene match: 6. There are 17 residues in the CDR3. Germline V lookup: CDR1 DFQATT, CDR2 SNEGSKA (reference sequence). The DNA read from the CDR3 is TGCAGTGCTAGAGATCTCGGGGGACTAGCGGGATACAATGAG. Amino acid sequence: CSARDLGGLAGYNE. The CDR3 in full is CSARDLGGLAGYNEQFF.

In this sample, this clone turned up a few times. Read sequence stops 3 residues before the CDR3 end, and the germline J gene provides the missing end. The chain couples TRBV19 to TRBJ2-3, with a tentative D call TRBD1 (6 bases). V was trimmed by 10 bases and J by 1 base, leaving 12 bases between them. CDR1 is LNHDA and CDR2 is SQIVND in the germline V gene (reference sequence). This CDR3 comprises 13 residues. Incomplete CDR3 DNA: TGTGCCACCAGGACAGCCGGCACAGATACG. Encoded protein: CATRTAGTDT. The CDR3, in full, reads CATRTAGTDTQYF.